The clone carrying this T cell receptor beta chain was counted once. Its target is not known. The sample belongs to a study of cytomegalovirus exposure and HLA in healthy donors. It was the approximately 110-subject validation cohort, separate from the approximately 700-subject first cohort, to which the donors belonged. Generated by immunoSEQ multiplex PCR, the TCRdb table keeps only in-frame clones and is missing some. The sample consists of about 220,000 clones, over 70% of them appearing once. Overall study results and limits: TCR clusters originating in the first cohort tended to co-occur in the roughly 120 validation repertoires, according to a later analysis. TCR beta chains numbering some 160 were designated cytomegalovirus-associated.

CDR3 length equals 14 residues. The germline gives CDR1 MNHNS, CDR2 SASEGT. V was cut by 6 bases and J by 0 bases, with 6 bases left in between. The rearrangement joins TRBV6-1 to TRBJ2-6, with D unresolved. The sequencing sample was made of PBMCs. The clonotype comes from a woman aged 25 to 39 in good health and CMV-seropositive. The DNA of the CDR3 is TGTGCCAGCAGAATTCTCTCTGGGGCCAACGTCCTGACTTTC. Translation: CASRILSGANVLTF.